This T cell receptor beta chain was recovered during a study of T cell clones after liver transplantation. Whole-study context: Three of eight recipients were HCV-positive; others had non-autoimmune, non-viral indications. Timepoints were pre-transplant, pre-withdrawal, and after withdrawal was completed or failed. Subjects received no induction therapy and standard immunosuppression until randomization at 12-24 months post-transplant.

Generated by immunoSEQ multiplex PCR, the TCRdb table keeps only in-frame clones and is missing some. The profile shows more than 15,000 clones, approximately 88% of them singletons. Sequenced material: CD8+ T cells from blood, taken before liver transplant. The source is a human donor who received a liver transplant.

CDR3: CASRGFGGGGGYTF. In DNA form, the CDR3 reads TGTGCCAGCAGAGGGTTCGGCGGCGGGGGGGGCTACACCTTC. The chain joins TRBV5-7 to TRBJ1-2; the D gene is possibly TRBD1 (5 bases). TRBV5-7 is an ORF for which the function is uncertain. This CDR3 is built from 14 residues. Trimming took off 5 bases at V and 8 bases at J, with 19 bases between the two ends.